The 24 T cell receptor beta chains below all came from one sample that was sequenced in a study of cytomegalovirus exposure and HLA in healthy donors. The PCR used 60 Vbeta and 13 Jbeta primers. Data came from immunoSEQ multiplex PCR; TCRdb stores just in-frame clones and leaves some out. The profile shows about 190,000 clones, approximately 78% of them singletons. Sequenced: PBMCs. All receptors come from a male donor in good health and CMV-seronegative.

V gene TRBV6-5 combines with J gene TRBJ2-3; D might be TRBD2 (5 bases). The V end lost 7 bases, the J end lost 2 bases, and 10 bases lay between the germline ends. The CDR3 runs 13 residues. In germline, CDR1 is MNHEY, CDR2 SVGAGI. The CDR3 protein is CASKRAYTDTQYF. CDR3 in DNA: TGTGCCAGCAAGAGGGCCTACACAGATACGCAGTATTTT.

The chain uses TRBV27 and TRBJ1-2, with unresolved D. Germline lookup yields CDR1 MNHEY and CDR2 SMNVEV (reference sequence). V was pared by 0 bases and J by 4 bases, with 12 bases between. This CDR3 contains 15 residues. In DNA form, the CDR3 reads TGTGCCAGCAGTTTATCTCGAGAAGTCTCCTATGGCTACACCTTC. This encodes CASSLSREVSYGYTF.

The chain combines TRBV5-1 with TRBJ1-2; TRBD1 agrees at 7 bases. The CDR3 consists of 13 residues. The V gene's germline CDR1 is SGHRS and CDR2 YFSETQ. With 3 bases clipped from V and 5 bases from J, the junction kept 4 bases outside the gene matches. DNA of the CDR3: TGCGCCAGCAGCTCCGGGACAGCTTATGGCTACACCTTC. Protein sequence: CASSSGTAYGYTF.

The chain employs TRBV5-6 and TRBJ1-5; TRBD1 is a possible D gene (5 bases). The CDR3 runs 13 residues. V was pared by 0 bases and J by 4 bases, with 5 bases between. In germline, CDR1 is SGHDT, CDR2 YYEEEE. The CDR3 DNA sequence: TGTGCCAGCAGCTTGGCAGGGAATCAGCCCCAGCATTTT. It translates to CASSLAGNQPQHF.

V usage is TRBV13 and J usage is TRBJ2-1; 10 positions match TRBD1. The CDR3 consists of 16 residues. CDR1 and CDR2 (germline): PRHDT, FYEKMQ (reference sequence). With 5 bases clipped from V and 2 bases from J, the junction kept 6 bases outside the gene matches. The CDR3 nucleotides are TGTGCCAGCAGCGCCAGGACAGGGGGGCCCTACAATGAGCAGTTCTTC. Its translation is CASSARTGGPYNEQFF.

The chain is built from TRBV15 and TRBJ2-7; 9 bases map to TRBD1. Trimming took 1 base from V and 0 from J; bases not matched to a gene: 1. The length of the CDR3 is 15 residues. CDR1 LNHNV and CDR2 YYDKDF come from the germline V gene (reference sequence). CDR3 nucleotides: TGTGCCACCAGCAGAGGGACAGGGGCCTCCTACGAGCAGTACTTC. Its translation is CATSRGTGASYEQYF.

This sequence joins TRBV5-6 and TRBJ2-7, with D maybe TRBD2 (6 bases). V lost 0 bases and J lost 2, with 9 bases in between. The CDR3 totals 14 residues. The germline gives CDR1 SGHDT, CDR2 YYEEEE. The CDR3, as DNA: TGTGCCAGCAGCTTGGCCGGGGGTACCTACGAGCAGTACTTC. As protein: CASSLAGGTYEQYF.

The rearrangement uses TRBV18 and TRBJ2-3, with 9 bases matching TRBD1. This CDR3 is 14 amino acids long. Trimming took 8 bases from V and 3 from J; bases not matched to a gene: 6. Germline CDR1 KGHSH, CDR2 LQKENI. CDR3 protein: CASTRDRATDTQYF. For the CDR3, the DNA is TGTGCCAGCACGAGGGACAGGGCAACAGATACGCAGTATTTT.

The chain couples TRBV5-1 to TRBJ2-7, with D perhaps matching TRBD2 (6 bases). Between the trimmed V and J ends, which lost 2 bases and 0 bases, there was a span of 9 bases. This CDR3 has 14 residues. Germline CDR1 SGHRS, CDR2 YFSETQ. The CDR3 spells CASSLSGSSYEQYF. The DNA for the CDR3 is TGCGCCAGCAGCTTATCCGGGAGCTCCTACGAGCAGTACTTC.

This clone was detected once. The V call is TRBV10-3, the J call TRBJ2-6; 9 bases are shared with TRBD2. Germline assignment: CDR1 ENHRY and CDR2 SYGVKD. The junction had 6 bases not matched to a gene; V was cut back by 6 bases and J by 3 bases. This CDR3 has 16 residues. The CDR3 reads CAIRVAGAIGANVLTF. For the CDR3, the DNA is TGTGCCATCAGGGTAGCGGGAGCAATTGGGGCCAACGTCCTGACTTTC.

The rearrangement joins TRBV6-5 to TRBJ1-2; 7 bases are shared with TRBD1. There are 16 residues in the CDR3. The germline gives CDR1 MNHEY, CDR2 SVGAGI. With V trimmed by 0 bases and J by 9 bases, 13 bases remained unmatched. In DNA, the CDR3 is TGTGCCAGCAGTTACTCGGAGGACAGGCTCTATGATCGCTACACCTTC. It yields the protein CASSYSEDRLYDRYTF.

The chain couples TRBV28 to TRBJ2-2, with D hard to call. CDR3 size: 12 residues. CDR1 MDHEN and CDR2 SYDVKM come from the germline V gene. The V and J ends lost 8 bases and 1 base respectively, with 5 bases between them. CDR3 residues: CASEQNTGELFF. Here the CDR3 DNA reads TGTGCCAGCGAGCAGAACACCGGGGAGCTGTTTTTT. Based on the CDR3 plus reference TRBV28 and TRBJ2-2, the full variable domain is DVKVTQSSRYLVKRTGEKVFLECVQDMDHENMFWYRQDPGLGLRLIYFSYDVKMKEKGDIPEGYSVSREKKERFSLILESASTNQTSMYLCASEQNTGELFFGEGSRLTVL.

V gene TRBV5-1 combines with J gene TRBJ1-2, with 10 bases aligning to TRBD1. CDR3 length: 15 amino acids. Germline CDR1 SGHRS, CDR2 YFSETQ. V gave up 1 base and J gave up 4 bases; unmatched junction bases: 4. CDR3 loop: CASSLRQGAFYGYTF. CDR3 DNA sequence: TGCGCCAGCAGCTTGCGACAGGGGGCTTTCTATGGCTACACCTTC.

The chain uses TRBV7-9 and TRBJ2-5, with TRBD1 matching 9 bases. The length of the CDR3 is 14 residues. Germline V gene data show CDR1 as SEHNR and CDR2 as FQNEAQ (reference sequence). After removal of 5 bases from V and 2 bases from J, the junction contained 3 bases not matched to a gene. The CDR3 nucleotides read TGTGCCAGCAGCACAGGGGGCGATCAAGAGACCCAGTACTTC. This translates into CASSTGGDQETQYF.

The chain links TRBV4-1 to TRBJ1-1; TRBD1 might be the D (6 bases). The CDR3 consists of 15 residues. Germline V gives CDR1 MGHRA, CDR2 YSYEKL. Trimming removed 2 bases at V and 0 bases at J, with 10 bases between. CDR3 DNA sequence: TGCGCCAGCAGCCAAAACTCAGGGGTGAACACTGAAGCTTTCTTT. Residues: CASSQNSGVNTEAFF.

V usage is TRBV30 and J usage is TRBJ2-7, with 8 bases that match TRBD2. CDR3 length equals 17 residues. CDR1 and CDR2 (germline): GTSNPN, SVGIG (reference sequence). The V and J ends lost 1 base and 6 bases, in that order; junction bases with no gene match: 17. CDR3 region: CAWSDRLFSGEMGEQYF. CDR3 nucleotide sequence: TGTGCCTGGAGTGATCGCCTGTTTAGCGGGGAAATGGGCGAGCAGTACTTC.

V usage is TRBV6-5 and J usage is TRBJ2-5, with D maybe TRBD2 (6 bases). In germline, CDR1 is MNHEY, CDR2 SVGAGI. The CDR3 has 14 residues. V was pared by 4 bases and J by 2 bases, with 11 bases between. The CDR3 region is CASSWTGTQETQYF. The CDR3, as DNA: TGTGCCAGCAGTTGGACGGGGACTCAAGAGACCCAGTACTTC.

The chain couples TRBV7-9 to TRBJ2-6, with 10 bases aligning to TRBD1. Germline CDR1 SEHNR, CDR2 FQNEAQ (reference sequence). V lost 3 bases to trimming and J lost 2 bases; unmatched junction nucleotides: 10. The CDR3 spans 19 residues. The CDR3 bases are TGTGCCAGCAGCTTCATGTTCGGACAGGGGGGTCCTGGGGCCAACGTCCTGACTTTC. It translates to CASSFMFGQGGPGANVLTF.

The V gene is TRBV11-2, the J gene TRBJ2-1; 8 bases are shared with TRBD2. There are 16 residues in the CDR3. V was clipped by 5 bases and J by 0 bases; unmatched bases: 6. The V gene's germline CDR1 is SGHAT and CDR2 FQNNGV. CDR3 nucleotide sequence: TGTGCCAGCAGCCCTTTAGCGGGATCCTCCTACAATGAGCAGTTCTTC. It specifies CASSPLAGSSYNEQFF. Complete variable domain (other parts from reference TRBV11-2 and TRBJ2-1): EAGVAQSPRYKIIEKRQSVAFWCNPISGHATLYWYQQILGQGPKLLIQFQNNGVVDDSQLPKDRFSAERLKGVDSTLKIQPAKLEDSAVYLCASSPLAGSSYNEQFFGPGTRLTVL.

The sample holds one count of this clone. The gene calls are TRBV2 and TRBJ2-5, with a possible D match to TRBD2 (6 bases). The germline CDR1 and CDR2 sequences are SNHLY and FYNNEI. Trimming stripped 8 bases from V and 6 bases from J, with 19 bases between. The CDR3 spans 14 residues. The CDR3 DNA reads as TGTGCCAGCGCGATGTCCGTCACTAGCCAGACCCAGTACTTC. As protein: CASAMSVTSQTQYF.

This clone was found a few times. CDR3 nucleotides: TGTGCCAGCAGTTTACCCTTTTCCGGGAGGAACACCGGGGAGCTGTTTTTT. This codes for CASSLPFSGRNTGELFF. The genes are TRBV28 and TRBJ2-2, with D perhaps TRBD2 (6 bases). V lost 2 bases and J 1 base, leaving 14 bases between the germline ends. Per germline, CDR1 MDHEN and CDR2 SYDVKM. This CDR3 has 17 amino acids.

The chain couples TRBV5-4 to TRBJ2-3; 8 nucleotides match TRBD2. This CDR3 has 15 amino acids. The ends lost 4 bases at V and 2 bases at J; junction bases unmatched: 6. The V gene's germline CDR1 is SGHNT and CDR2 YYREEE (reference sequence). DNA for the CDR3: TGTGCCAGCAGCCCCGTGCGGGAGGACACAGATACGCAGTATTTT. Residues: CASSPVREDTDTQYF.

This sequence joins TRBV28 and TRBJ1-2; 12 nucleotides align to TRBD1. The CDR3 loop spans 18 amino acids. J gave up 4 bases and V 7 bases, and 16 bases lay outside the gene matches. Germline loops: CDR1 MDHEN, CDR2 SYDVKM. The CDR3 DNA reads as TGTGCCAGCACCCATTATGGGAGGGGGACAGGGGGCACCTATGGCTACACCTTC. Its translation: CASTHYGRGTGGTYGYTF.

The chain carries TRBV6-5 and TRBJ2-7, with 7 bases aligning to TRBD2. In germline, CDR1 is MNHEY, CDR2 SVGAGI. The J segment lost 4 bases and the V segment lost 6 bases, leaving 9 bases of the junction unmatched. This CDR3 region has 14 residues. Here the CDR3 reads CASSPRGERYEQYF. The CDR3 DNA sequence: TGTGCCAGCAGCCCCCGGGGGGAACGTTACGAGCAGTACTTC.